Following are 21 T cell receptor beta chains from one sample sequenced in a study of T cells in Graves' hyperthyroidism and ophthalmopathy. Using RNA transcripts as the source, TCR beta CDR3 regions were amplified. First-round RT-PCR of the TCR CDR3 relied on the HTBI primer set. One entry per CDR3 protein results from TCRdb running MiXCR on the multiplex PCR reads. The data hold about 610,000 distinct CDR3 sequences, with more than 15% observed a single time. Input material: blood. These receptors came from a woman between 40 and 50 years old with Graves' ophthalmopathy.

This clonotype was observed at least ten times. The chain joins TRBV20-1 to TRBJ2-3; D gene ambiguous. Trimming stripped 3 bases from V and 6 bases from J, with 4 bases between. The CDR3 sequence is 10 residues long. Germline CDR1 is DFQATT and CDR2 is SNEGSKA (reference sequence). CDR3 sequence: CSASYDTQYF. The CDR3 coding sequence is TGCAGTGCTAGTTATGATACGCAGTATTTT.

At least ten counts were recorded for this clonotype. The V and J genes are TRBV12-3 or TRBV12-4 and TRBJ2-3, with D possibly TRBD2 on 6 matching bases. The CDR3 is 14 amino acids. Between the trimmed V and J ends, which lost 2 bases and 6 bases, there was a span of 12 bases. The CDR3 sequence is CASSLTSQGDTQYF. The CDR3 nucleotides read TGTGCCAGCAGTTTAACTAGCCAGGGCGATACGCAGTATTTT.

The chain carries TRBV11-2 and TRBJ1-5; D gene unclear. Trimming removed 1 base from V and 0 bases from J, with 13 bases in between. Germline V lookup: CDR1 SGHAT, CDR2 FQNNGV. CDR3 size: 17 residues. The CDR3 spells CASSLAPPSYSNQPQHF. The CDR3 DNA follows: TGTGCCAGCAGCTTAGCTCCGCCATCATATAGCAATCAGCCCCAGCATTTT.

V usage is TRBV7-3 and J usage is TRBJ2-1; D is ambiguous. V was pared by 2 bases and J by 1 base, with 12 bases between. Germline CDR1 and CDR2: SGHTA and FQGTGA. The CDR3 contains 16 residues. The CDR3 protein is CASSLVALTSYNEQFF. The CDR3 region has the DNA TGTGCCAGCAGCTTAGTCGCGCTAACGTCCTACAATGAGCAGTTCTTC.

This clonotype was counted ten times or more. The chain joins TRBV20-1 to TRBJ2-3; 11 nucleotides line up with TRBD2. Losses at the gene ends were 0 bases for V and 3 bases for J; bases not matched to a gene: 5. Germline assignment: CDR1 DFQATT and CDR2 SNEGSKA (reference sequence). The CDR3 runs to 16 residues. Here the CDR3 DNA reads TGCAGTGCTAGAGATCTAGCGGGGGGAGAAACAGATACGCAGTATTTT. Protein product: CSARDLAGGETDTQYF.

This clonotype has only a few counts. The CDR3 DNA reads as TGTGCCAGCAGCTTATCCGAGGGTCCGACCCAGTACTTC. This sequence encodes CASSLSEGPTQYF. This chain joins TRBV11-2 and TRBJ2-5; D might be TRBD2 (5 bases). Trimming removed 2 bases at V and 7 bases at J, with 11 bases between. Germline loops: CDR1 SGHAT, CDR2 FQNNGV. The CDR3 spans 13 residues.

This clonotype was seen many times. This chain connects TRBV20-1 to TRBJ2-7; D may be TRBD2 (6 bases). The CDR3 covers 14 residues. The V end was cut by 2 bases, the J end by 0 bases, with 11 bases between. In germline, CDR1 is DFQATT, CDR2 SNEGSKA (reference sequence). CDR3 sequence (DNA): TGCAGTGCTAGAAAGGGGAGGTACTCCTACGAGCAGTACTTC. Amino acid sequence: CSARKGRYSYEQYF.

This clonotype was detected ten times or more. CDR3 protein: CASSLVSGQGWRTQYF. CDR3 sequence (DNA): TGTGCCAGCAGCTTAGTTAGCGGACAGGGGTGGCGGACCCAGTACTTC. V and J are TRBV11-2 and TRBJ2-5; 9 bases are shared with TRBD1. The CDR3 has 16 amino acids. The germline CDR1 and CDR2 sequences are SGHAT and FQNNGV. Trimming at V came to 1 base and at J to 7 bases, leaving 10 bases not matched to a gene.

This clonotype was detected many times. The J gene is TRBJ2-7, the V gene TRBV28; D gene unclear. The V gene lost 6 bases and the J gene lost 1 base, with 7 bases spanning the gap. CDR3 length: 12 residues. The V gene's germline CDR1 is MDHEN and CDR2 SYDVKM. The CDR3 spells CASRTASYEQYF. The CDR3 region has the DNA TGTGCCAGCAGGACGGCGTCCTACGAGCAGTACTTC.

In its sample, this clonotype was seen many times. The chain carries TRBV5-6 and TRBJ2-7; either TRBD1 or TRBD2 may fit D (6 bases each). The CDR3 is 11 residues long. Trimming left V 4 bases short and J 7 bases short, with 9 bases between. From germline, CDR1 is SGHDT and CDR2 YYEEEE. The CDR3 nucleotides read TGTGCCAGCAGCGAGGGGGGAGAGCAGTACTTC. The encoded protein is CASSEGGEQYF. Variable domain in full (rest from reference TRBV5-6 and TRBJ2-7): DAGVTQSPTHLIKTRGQQVTLRCSPKSGHDTVSWYQQALGQGPQFIFQYYEEEERQRGNFPDRFSGHQFPNYSSELNVNALLLGDSALYLCASSEGGEQYFGPGTRLTVT.

This clonotype was counted between two and nine times. The chain links TRBV30 to TRBJ2-4, with D possibly TRBD1 on 6 matching bases. Germline V lookup: CDR1 GTSNPN, CDR2 SVGIG (reference sequence). The CDR3 runs to 15 residues. Trimming left V 3 bases short and J 4 bases short, with 16 bases between. The CDR3 sequence is CAWSVQETGKNIQYF. The CDR3 nucleotides are TGTGCCTGGAGCGTGCAAGAAACAGGGAAAAACATTCAGTACTTC.

The V and J genes are TRBV27 and TRBJ2-1, with 7 bases aligning to TRBD2. Trimming removed 6 bases from V and 4 bases from J; junction bases left unmatched: 9. CDR1 and CDR2 from the germline V gene are MNHEY and SMNVEV (reference sequence). This CDR3 comprises 15 residues. CDR3 nucleotide sequence: TGTGCCAGCAGGGGGGGGAGAGCCCGTTACAATGAGCAGTTCTTC. Its translation: CASRGGRARYNEQFF.

Notes on this clonotype: A much more abundant neighbour one base away suggests this may be a read error. The genes are TRBV30 and TRBJ1-5; D remains unclear. This CDR3 has 12 residues. CDR1 GTSNPN and CDR2 SVGIG come from the germline V gene (reference sequence). The CDR3 here is CAVDAGNQPQHF. Written as DNA, the CDR3 is TGTGCCGTAGATGCAGGCAATCAGCCCCAACATTTT.

This clonotype has a handful of counts. The genes are TRBV20-1 and TRBJ1-2; D is uncertain. The germline gives CDR1 DFQATT, CDR2 SNEGSKA (reference sequence). The CDR3 sequence is 12 residues long. The germline V and J ends were trimmed by 0 bases and 4 bases, with 6 bases remaining between them. CDR3 in amino acids: CSARDPPYGYTF. The CDR3 coding sequence is TGCAGTGCTAGAGACCCCCCCTATGGCTACACCTTC.

The rearrangement links TRBV9 to TRBJ2-3; the D gene is possibly TRBD1 (6 bases). Germline V lookup: CDR1 SGDLS, CDR2 YYNGEE. With 0 bases removed from V and 8 bases from J, the gap between germline ends came to 10 bases. The CDR3 totals 13 residues. The CDR3 loop reads CASSVGDTFTQYF. CDR3 nucleotides: TGTGCCAGCAGCGTAGGGGACACCTTTACGCAGTATTTT.

This clonotype showed up many times. The genes are TRBV30 and TRBJ1-6; weak D call: TRBD1 (5 bases). Germline V gene lookup returns CDR1 GTSNPN and CDR2 SVGIG (reference sequence). V was shortened by 4 bases and J by 5 bases, with 12 bases between the two germline ends. This CDR3 is built from 14 residues. CDR3 sequence (DNA): TGTGCCTGGACCGGACGGGGGAATAATTCACCCCTCCACTTT. Residues: CAWTGRGNNSPLHF.

The table lists this clonotype with many counts. The chain employs TRBV3-1 and TRBJ2-5; no firm D call. V was cut by 8 bases and J by 4 bases, with 17 bases left in between. Germline CDR1 reads LGHDT; CDR2 reads YNNKEL (reference sequence). The CDR3 spans 14 residues. The CDR3 DNA reads as TGTGCCAGCGGATTTACCCTTCTTGGAGAGACCCAGTACTTC. This codes for CASGFTLLGETQYF.

This clonotype was found many times. This chain joins TRBV3-1 and TRBJ1-1; D is perhaps TRBD1 (5 bases). The V gene lost 0 bases and the J gene lost 1 base, with 9 bases spanning the gap. Germline CDR1 LGHDT, CDR2 YNNKEL (reference sequence). This CDR3 is 15 amino acids long. DNA for the CDR3: TGTGCCAGCAGCCAAGATTGGGGGGGGAACACTGAAGCTTTCTTT. The encoded protein is CASSQDWGGNTEAFF.

The sample holds many counts of this clonotype. The chain has TRBV5-1 and TRBJ1-5, with unresolved D. CDR1 and CDR2 (germline): SGHRS, YFSETQ. V lost 1 base to trimming and J lost 5 bases, with 19 bases between them. CDR3 length: 17 residues. CDR3 DNA sequence: TGCGCCAGCAGCTTGTGTTTCCGGGATAAAGCGTATCAGCCCCAGCATTTT. Translating gives CASSLCFRDKAYQPQHF. Based on the CDR3 plus reference TRBV5-1 and TRBJ1-5, the full variable domain is KAGVTQTPRYLIKTRGQQVTLSCSPISGHRSVSWYQQTPGQGLQFLFEYFSETQRNKGNFPGRFSGRQFSNSRSEMNVSTLELGDSALYLCASSLCFRDKAYQPQHFGDGTRLSIL.

This clonotype has at least ten counts. The chain links TRBV28 to TRBJ2-1; 10 bases line up with TRBD2. This CDR3 contains 16 residues. Germline V gene data show CDR1 as MDHEN and CDR2 as SYDVKM. J lost 4 bases, V lost 5 bases, and 8 bases had no gene match. Here the CDR3 DNA reads TGTGCCAGCAGTGCCAAACTAGCGGGAAAGTACAATGAGCAGTTCTTC. Its protein product is CASSAKLAGKYNEQFF. Supplemented by reference TRBV28 and TRBJ2-1, the full variable domain reads DVKVTQSSRYLVKRTGEKVFLECVQDMDHENMFWYRQDPGLGLRLIYFSYDVKMKEKGDIPEGYSVSREKKERFSLILESASTNQTSMYLCASSAKLAGKYNEQFFGPGTRLTVL.

This clonotype was seen repeatedly, ten times or more. V and J are TRBV18 and TRBJ2-3, with D tentatively TRBD1 (5 bases). V lost 0 bases and J lost 6, with 13 bases in between. The CDR3 extends over 15 amino acids. Germline V gene data show CDR1 as KGHSH and CDR2 as LQKENI. The CDR3 region has the DNA TGTGCCAGCTCACCACCGTCCAGGGCATATGATACGCAGTATTTT. Translated: CASSPPSRAYDTQYF.